This record looks at one T cell receptor (beta chain) sequence and its context. The data derive from a study of blood T cell repertoires in COVID-19. The CDR3 covers 13 residues. V was clipped by 1 base and J by 8 bases, with 11 bases between them. CDR1 and CDR2 (germline): LNHDA, SQIVND (reference sequence). Clones were read by immunoSEQ multiplex PCR, and TCRdb kept only the in-frame ones, dropping some. Here the sample spans approximately 150,000 clones, 85% being singletons. The sample consisted of PBMCs or T cells enriched from blood (not recorded which). The chain employs TRBV19 and TRBJ2-5; tentatively, D is TRBD2 (7 bases). The receptor was isolated from a woman between 35 and 50 years old who had recovered from COVID-19. CDR3 coding DNA: TGTGCCAGTAGTATAGGCGGGGGCCTCACCCAGTACTTC. Amino acids: CASSIGGGLTQYF.